This T cell receptor beta chain comes out of a study of identical twins (dated by TCRdb to about 2016). Regarding the study in general: TCR alpha and beta repertoires from monozygotic twins, unrelated adults of various ages and cord blood were deep-sequenced to test whether fetal clonotypes persist. To rule out contamination, the twin experiments were replicated at different times with different library preparation protocols.

Receptor amplification or capture employed 5' RACE. Sequencing relied on an Illumina HiSeq 2000. A universal primer binding site was introduced by template switching, and a unique molecular identifier was present in the final cDNA, enabling accurate counting of TCR cDNA molecules. Specific primers in the conserved constant-segment region were used to synthesize first-strand cDNA for TCR alpha and beta chains. To control for contamination, every cDNA library was double barcoded, receiving both a SMART-Mk sample barcode and Illumina barcodes. TruSeq adapter sequences along with Illumina sample barcodes were introduced in two successive PCR steps. The TCR alpha and beta cDNA libraries were sequenced on the Illumina HiSeq platform using custom primers. As for how the authors treated the data: Raw reads were processed with MiGEC to extract unique molecular identifiers, and MiXCR was used to determine CDR3 positions. Recombination models were inferred per individual with the repgenHMM and IGoR tools using an EM algorithm. Shared clonotypes were analyzed with the tcR package in R, and sharing was normalized by the product of cloneset sizes. To study raw recombination free of thymic and clonal selection effects, out-of-frame nonproductive sequences were analyzed. TCRdb reanalyzed the raw reads on its own, using fastp at Q25 for trimming and MiXCR for clone calling, and kept in-frame beta chains. Merged by CDR3 protein, the rows form single entries marked with the most common genes and DNA. The V and J calls were not made by the authors but by TCRdb's processing. Across this sample there are 700,000 to 950,000 distinct CDR3 sequences, with roughly an eighth seen only once. Jointly, the top ten make up about 1.6% of the sample.

Every donor was a healthy Caucasian. The twin cohort consisted of three pairs of female monozygotic twins, all aged about 18 to 29 years. Peripheral blood mononuclear cells were used as the source from which RNA for TCR libraries was isolated. This clonotype was found many times. This receptor's antigen is unknown. Base qualities are not at hand, and no much larger clone is one base apart. Results and caveats for the whole study, not just this receptor: Invariant T cells such as MAIT and iNKT could partly confound zero-insertion analyses, although diverse VJ usage argued against such confounding for most clonotypes. Conclusions relied on cross-sectional statistical analysis, since the same donors could not be followed over many years. Out-of-frame TCR alpha sequences shared between twins showed an excess of low generation-probability sequences compared with coincidental sharing between unrelated individuals. Recombination models systematically underestimated out-of-frame TCR alpha sharing in monozygotic twins but agreed with sharing between unrelated individuals. Fewer insertions were carried by abundant cord blood beta clonotypes; a weaker similar trend was observed in young adult naive repertoires, while no such trend was observed in memory repertoires. Excess twin sharing in beta out-of-frame sequences was weaker because fewer shared sequences lowered the signal-to-noise ratio.

The CDR1 and CDR2 encoded by the germline V gene are SGDLS and YYNGEE. V loses 0 bases, J loses 0 bases, and the germline ends lie 9 bases apart. The CDR3 contains 16 residues, cysteine and phenylalanine counted. Only the CDR3 DNA stays, 48 bases, in frame from base 1. The sample also formed part of further work on yellow fever vaccine responses in identical twins. In that second paper, the authors write: The T cell response to vaccination in identical twins was reported by the authors to appear partly convergent and partly personalized. In the study, vaccine-responding T cell clones were precisely tracked in identical twins.

The sample comprised PBMCs. In this chain, TRBV9 is recombined with TRBJ1-4; the D gene lacks a confident call. This clonotype was obtained from a woman in her late teens or twenties in good health. The CDR3: CASSVAGGATNEKLFF. The DNA reads as follows: TGTGCCAGCAGCGTAGCGGGCGGCGCAACTAATGAAAAACTGTTTTTT.